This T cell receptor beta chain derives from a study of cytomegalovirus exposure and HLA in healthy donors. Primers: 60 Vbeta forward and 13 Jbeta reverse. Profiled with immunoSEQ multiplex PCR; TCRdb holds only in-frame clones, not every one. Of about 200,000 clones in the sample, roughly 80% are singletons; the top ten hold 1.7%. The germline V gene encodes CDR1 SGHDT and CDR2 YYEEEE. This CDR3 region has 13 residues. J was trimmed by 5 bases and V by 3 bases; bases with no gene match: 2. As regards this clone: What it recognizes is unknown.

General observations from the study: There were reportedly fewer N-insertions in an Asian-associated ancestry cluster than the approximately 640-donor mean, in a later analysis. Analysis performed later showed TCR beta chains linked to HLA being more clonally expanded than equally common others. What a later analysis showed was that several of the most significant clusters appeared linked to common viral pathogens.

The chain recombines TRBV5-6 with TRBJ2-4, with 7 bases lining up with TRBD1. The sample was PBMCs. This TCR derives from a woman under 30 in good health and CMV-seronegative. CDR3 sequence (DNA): TGTGCCAGCAGCTACGGGACAGAAAACATTCAGTACTTC. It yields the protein CASSYGTENIQYF.